One and the same sample provided the 24 T cell receptor beta chains below, sequenced in a study of vaccination and CD4 T cells after COVID-19. Their antigens remain unidentified. Treatment defined: roughly nine-day PBMC culture with coronavirus spike peptide pools or control peptides (ViraFEST assay). The study sequenced cultured CD4+ T cell DNA using the Oncomine TCR Beta short-read assay. TCRdb passed the PCR reads through MiXCR, listing each CDR3 protein once. The data hold about 18,000 distinct CDR3 sequences, with about 71% observed a single time. The specimen sequenced was CD4+ T cells from blood, cultured in vitro. The receptor source for this set is a human donor who had recovered from COVID-19.

This chain uses TRBV3-1 with TRBJ1-5; TRBD1 might be the D (5 bases). CDR1 and CDR2 (germline): LGHDT, YNNKEL (reference sequence). CDR3 length: 15 amino acids. Trimming took off 4 bases at V and 2 bases at J, with 12 bases between the two ends. CDR3 in amino acids: CASSRTSNGNQPQHF. The CDR3 DNA reads as TGTGCCAGCAGCCGGACATCAAATGGCAATCAGCCCCAGCATTTT. The full variable domain, completed using reference TRBV3-1 and TRBJ1-5, is DTAVSQTPKYLVTQMGNDKSIKCEQNLGHDTMYWYKQDSKKFLKIMFSYNNKELIINETVPNRFSPKSPDKAHLNLHINSLELGDSAVYFCASSRTSNGNQPQHFGDGTRLSIL.

This clonotype was observed a single time. V and J are TRBV10-1 and TRBJ2-3; no reliable D call. The CDR3 is 14 residues long. CDR1 and CDR2 (germline): WNHNN, SYGVQD (reference sequence). With 1 base removed from V and 6 bases from J, the gap between germline ends came to 11 bases. CDR3 region: CASSELLTADTQYF. Here the CDR3 DNA reads TGCGCCAGCAGTGAGTTACTAACAGCGGATACGCAGTATTTT.

The rearrangement links TRBV20-1 to TRBJ1-4, with TRBD1 identical over 7 bases. Germline lookup yields CDR1 DFQATT and CDR2 SNEGSKA (reference sequence). The V and J ends lost 0 bases and 8 bases, in that order; junction bases with no gene match: 6. CDR3 length: 14 amino acids. In DNA, the CDR3 is TGCAGTGCTAGAGAAGGGGGCTTGGGGGAAAAACTGTTTTTT. This codes for CSAREGGLGEKLFF.

V and J are TRBV6-1 and TRBJ2-1, with a weak D call TRBD2 (5 bases). Germline lookup yields CDR1 MNHNS and CDR2 SASEGT. The CDR3 has 15 residues. Trimming pared 6 bases from V and 0 bases from J, leaving 12 bases between. CDR3: CASSRTRGSYNEQFF. The CDR3 region has the DNA TGTGCCAGCAGCCGGACCCGGGGCTCCTACAATGAGCAGTTCTTC.

This chain links TRBV7-2 with TRBJ1-5; 10 bases are shared with TRBD1. This CDR3 region has 17 residues. CDR1 SGHTA and CDR2 FQGNSA come from the germline V gene. With 5 bases clipped from V and 0 bases from J, the junction kept 7 bases outside the gene matches. CDR3 in DNA: TGTGCCAGCAGCCTGGAGACAGGGGGCTATAGCAATCAGCCCCAGCATTTT. This sequence encodes CASSLETGGYSNQPQHF.

The chain's CDR3 is CASSTRTANYGYTF. Written as DNA, the CDR3 is TGTGCCAGCAGCACCCGGACAGCTAACTATGGCTACACCTTC. The chain employs TRBV7-9 and TRBJ1-2, with D possibly TRBD1 on 6 matching bases. Germline V gene data show CDR1 as SEHNR and CDR2 as FQNEAQ (reference sequence). V lost 5 bases, J lost 0 bases, and 10 bases lay in between. The CDR3 totals 14 residues. Using reference TRBV7-9 and TRBJ1-2 for the parts outside the CDR3, the full variable domain is DTGVSQNPRHKITKRGQNVTFRCDPISEHNRLYWYRQTLGQGPEFLTYFQNEAQLEKSRLLSDRFSAERPKGSFSTLEIQRTEQGDSAMYLCASSTRTANYGYTFGSGTRLTVV.

The rearrangement joins TRBV20-1 to TRBJ1-2; unclear D gene. The V and J ends lost 0 bases and 4 bases respectively, with 15 bases between them. CDR1 DFQATT and CDR2 SNEGSKA come from the germline V gene (reference sequence). The CDR3 covers 15 residues. The CDR3 region is CSARDTWSFSYGYTF. CDR3 nucleotides: TGCAGTGCTAGAGATACTTGGTCCTTCTCCTATGGCTACACCTTC.

J is TRBJ2-2 and V is TRBV25-1; possible D gene TRBD2, 7 bases. Germline CDR1 and CDR2: MGHDK and SYGVNS. With 6 bases removed from V and 2 bases from J, the gap between germline ends came to 13 bases. CDR3 length: 15 amino acids. The CDR3 coding sequence is TGTGCCAGCAGAACCGGGGGGCGCAACACCGGGGAGCTGTTTTTT. Translation gives CASRTGGRNTGELFF.

The chain couples TRBV2 to TRBJ2-5; TRBD2 matches 7 bases. Germline V gives CDR1 SNHLY, CDR2 FYNNEI. V gave up 7 bases and J gave up 5 bases; unmatched junction bases: 13. The CDR3 length is 15 residues. The CDR3 is CASTIRAGVSETQYF. The CDR3 DNA is TGTGCCAGCACCATCCGGGCGGGAGTGTCTGAGACCCAGTACTTC.

The sample holds a few counts of this clonotype. Here the CDR3 reads CASTLFAGTGFSSPLHF. CDR3 sequence (DNA): TGTGCCAGTACCCTATTTGCGGGTACCGGGTTCAGCTCACCCCTCCACTTT. The chain has TRBV19 and TRBJ1-6, with D unresolved. The V gene's germline CDR1 is LNHDA and CDR2 SQIVND (reference sequence). This CDR3 is 17 amino acids long. V lost 7 bases to trimming and J lost 10 bases, with 26 bases between them.

The V gene is TRBV19, the J gene TRBJ2-7; 11 nucleotides align to TRBD2. Losses at the gene ends were 10 bases for V and 2 bases for J; bases not matched to a gene: 7. Germline loops: CDR1 LNHDA, CDR2 SQIVND (reference sequence). The CDR3 length is 14 residues. CDR3 sequence: CANPGTSGPYEQYF. The CDR3 DNA sequence: TGTGCCAACCCCGGGACTAGCGGTCCCTACGAGCAGTACTTC.

This chain joins TRBV28 and TRBJ2-7; 9 bases are a match to TRBD1. The germline V gene encodes CDR1 MDHEN and CDR2 SYDVKM. The CDR3 extends over 16 amino acids. Trimming at V came to 4 bases and at J to 7 bases, leaving 14 bases not matched to a gene. The DNA of the CDR3 is TGTGCCAGCAGTTCAAGGACAGGGGCCGCCAAGTGGGAGCAGTACTTC. It is translated as CASSSRTGAAKWEQYF. The whole variable domain, filled in from reference TRBV28 and TRBJ2-7, reads DVKVTQSSRYLVKRTGEKVFLECVQDMDHENMFWYRQDPGLGLRLIYFSYDVKMKEKGDIPEGYSVSREKKERFSLILESASTNQTSMYLCASSSRTGAAKWEQYFGPGTRLTVT.

The chain carries TRBV6-2 or TRBV6-3 and TRBJ1-1; D not certain. The CDR3 totals 15 residues. Looked up from germline, CDR1 is MNHEY and CDR2 is SVGEGT. V dropped 6 bases and J dropped 3 bases, with 17 bases sitting between them. CDR3 loop: CASRDAGLVDTEAFF. The CDR3 nucleotides are TGTGCCAGCAGGGATGCAGGACTCGTGGACACTGAAGCTTTCTTT.

The chain combines TRBV4-1 with TRBJ2-3, with TRBD2 identical over 16 bases. CDR3 length: 18 residues. Germline V CDR1 and CDR2: MGHRA, YSYEKL. Trimming at V came to 4 bases and at J to 1 base, leaving 5 bases not matched to a gene. CDR3 amino acids: CASSRSGLAGGGTDTQYF. The CDR3 coding sequence is TGCGCCAGCAGCCGGTCGGGACTAGCGGGAGGGGGCACAGATACGCAGTATTTT.

This clonotype turned up a few times. CDR3 in amino acids: CASSLGQGKNQPQHF. The CDR3 coding sequence is TGTGCCAGCAGCCTCGGACAGGGGAAGAATCAGCCCCAGCATTTT. The rearrangement uses TRBV6-1 and TRBJ1-5; 9 bases match TRBD1. CDR1 and CDR2 (germline): MNHNS, SASEGT. This CDR3 is built from 15 residues. The junction had 7 bases not matched to a gene; V was cut back by 6 bases and J by 4 bases.

CDR3 in amino acids: CASSYRETQPQHF. The CDR3 DNA is TGTGCCAGCAGTTACAGGGAAACCCAGCCCCAGCATTTT. The gene calls are TRBV6-5 and TRBJ1-5; no clear D gene. The V gene's germline CDR1 is MNHEY and CDR2 SVGAGI. V lost 2 bases, J lost 7 bases, and 9 bases lay in between. The CDR3 spans 13 residues.

V gene TRBV2 combines with J gene TRBJ2-2, with a tentative D call TRBD2 (6 bases). V gave up 8 bases and J gave up 3 bases, with 16 bases separating them. The CDR3 is 15 amino acids. Germline lookup yields CDR1 SNHLY and CDR2 FYNNEI. The CDR3 spells CASSMAGSYTGELFF. The CDR3 nucleotides read TGTGCCAGCTCTATGGCGGGATCGTACACCGGGGAGCTGTTTTTT.

The chain uses TRBV6-5 and TRBJ1-5; 8 bases map to TRBD1. Germline V lookup: CDR1 MNHEY, CDR2 SVGAGI. This CDR3 contains 15 residues. V lost 2 bases to trimming and J lost 7 bases; unmatched junction nucleotides: 7. As DNA, the CDR3 is TGTGCCAGCAGTTACCCCGGACAGGGCAGCCAGCCCCAGCATTTT. This sequence encodes CASSYPGQGSQPQHF.

The chain couples TRBV6-1 to TRBJ1-2, with no clear D. Per germline, CDR1 MNHNS and CDR2 SASEGT. V was shortened by 3 bases and J by 4 bases, with 12 bases between the two germline ends. The CDR3 covers 14 residues. CDR3 sequence reads: CASSEVDSFYGYTF. The CDR3 bases are TGTGCCAGCAGTGAGGTAGATTCCTTCTATGGCTACACCTTC.

This clonotype was counted a few times. The V and J genes are TRBV20-1 and TRBJ2-4, with 8 bases lining up with TRBD2. The CDR3 loop spans 14 amino acids. Germline V lookup: CDR1 DFQATT, CDR2 SNEGSKA (reference sequence). The J segment lost 7 bases and the V segment lost 5 bases, leaving 10 bases of the junction unmatched. In DNA, the CDR3 is TGCAGTGCTCCGTGGGGACTAGTAGAGAACATTCAGTACTTC. Protein sequence: CSAPWGLVENIQYF.

J is TRBJ2-2 and V is TRBV30; possibly TRBD2 for D (5 bases). Germline-derived CDR1 and CDR2 are GTSNPN and SVGIG (reference sequence). Trimming removed 1 base at V and 7 bases at J, with 16 bases between. This CDR3 region has 15 residues. The CDR3 sequence is CAWSGVRGRGGELFF. The CDR3 region has the DNA TGTGCCTGGAGTGGCGTACGTGGACGGGGCGGGGAGCTGTTTTTT.

This clonotype was picked up a small number of times. The V and J genes are TRBV10-3 and TRBJ2-5; 7 positions agree with TRBD2. Germline CDR1 and CDR2: ENHRY and SYGVKD. The CDR3 sequence is 13 residues long. V was pared by 0 bases and J by 13 bases, with 8 bases of the junction left unmatched. CDR3 bases: TGTGCCATCAGTGAGTCGACCGCGACTAGCCCGTACTTC. It is translated as CAISESTATSPYF.

This chain joins TRBV6-1 and TRBJ1-5; TRBD1 aligns across 7 bases. CDR1 is MNHNS and CDR2 is SASEGT in the germline V gene. V shed 11 bases, J shed 1 base, and the junction held 5 bases outside the gene matches. The CDR3 runs to 13 residues. CDR3 amino acids: CAGTGQSNQPQHF. The CDR3 DNA sequence: TGTGCCGGGACGGGACAGAGCAATCAGCCCCAGCATTTT.

V usage is TRBV20-1 and J usage is TRBJ2-3; 13 positions agree with TRBD2. Germline-derived CDR1 and CDR2 are DFQATT and SNEGSKA (reference sequence). CDR3 length: 16 residues. V was pared by 2 bases and J by 1 base, with 3 bases of the junction left unmatched. CDR3 protein: CSARRGTSGGTDTQYF. DNA of the CDR3: TGCAGTGCTAGACGAGGGACTAGCGGGGGCACAGATACGCAGTATTTT.